The 19 T cell receptor beta chains below come from one sample, sequenced in a study of blood T cell repertoires in COVID-19. Method: immunoSEQ multiplex PCR; TCRdb's copy keeps in-frame clones and lacks some. Among around 100,000 clones listed, around 73% were seen once. The sequenced material came from peripheral blood. Receptor source: a man aged 55-75 years with active or convalescent COVID-19.

V is TRBV5-6 and J is TRBJ1-3; D remains ambiguous. Per germline, CDR1 SGHDT and CDR2 YYEEEE. Trimming took 1 base from V and 0 from J, leaving 8 bases between them. The CDR3 runs 15 residues. DNA of the CDR3: TGTGCCAGCAGCTTGCTGAGTTCCTCTGGAAACACCATATATTTT. It is translated as CASSLLSSSGNTIYF.

The chain carries TRBV6-5 and TRBJ2-3; tentative D call: TRBD1 (6 bases). In germline, CDR1 is MNHEY, CDR2 SVGAGI. The CDR3 runs to 15 residues. V dropped 5 bases and J dropped 0 bases, with 12 bases sitting between them. Written as DNA, the CDR3 is TGTGCCAGCAGTCCCTGGACAGAAAGCACAGATACGCAGTATTTT. This gives the protein CASSPWTESTDTQYF.

The chain employs TRBV9 and TRBJ1-3; unclear D gene. V lost 0 bases, J lost 0 bases, and 7 bases lay in between. Germline values: CDR1 SGDLS, CDR2 YYNGEE. This CDR3 is built from 15 residues. CDR3 bases: TGTGCCAGCAGCGTAGGGGCGAGCTCTGGAAACACCATATATTTT. Translated: CASSVGASSGNTIYF.

The chain uses TRBV12-3 or TRBV12-4 and TRBJ1-5; no clear D. The V end was cut by 5 bases, the J end by 3 bases, with 8 bases between. The CDR3 contains 13 residues. The CDR3 protein is CASSPGINQPQHF. CDR3 coding DNA: TGTGCCAGCAGTCCGGGGATCAATCAGCCCCAGCATTTT.

V gene TRBV9 combines with J gene TRBJ2-1; D perhaps matches TRBD2 (6 bases). This CDR3 has 13 residues. V was trimmed by 0 bases and J by 9 bases, leaving 10 bases between them. Germline loops: CDR1 SGDLS, CDR2 YYNGEE. This CDR3 reads CASSVAGTGEQFF. The CDR3 coding sequence is TGTGCCAGCAGCGTAGCAGGGACTGGTGAGCAGTTCTTC.

In this sample, this clone turned up a few times. CDR3 amino acids: CATSDTGQAQETQYF. CDR3 sequence (DNA): TGTGCCACCAGTGATACCGGACAGGCTCAAGAGACCCAGTACTTC. This chain joins TRBV24-1 and TRBJ2-5; TRBD1 agrees at 7 bases. CDR1 and CDR2 (germline): KGHDR, SFDVKD. The CDR3 is made up of 15 amino acids. V was pared by 3 bases and J by 2 bases, with 5 bases of the junction left unmatched.

The V and J genes are TRBV15 and TRBJ2-3; D uncertain. V lost 4 bases, J lost 5 bases, and 16 bases lay in between. The germline V gene encodes CDR1 LNHNV and CDR2 YYDKDF (reference sequence). The length of the CDR3 is 15 residues. CDR3 nucleotide sequence: TGTGCCACCAGCACACGTTTCCAGAATCAAGATACGCAGTATTTT. Translating it yields CATSTRFQNQDTQYF.

The chain carries TRBV7-2 and TRBJ2-1; perhaps TRBD2 as D (6 bases). CDR3 length: 15 residues. CDR1 is SGHTA, CDR2 FQGNSA, per germline. The V end was cut by 5 bases, the J end by 7 bases, with 18 bases between. The CDR3 bases are TGTGCCAGCAGCCATCGGACGGGGGTTTCTAATGAGCAGTTCTTC. The encoded protein is CASSHRTGVSNEQFF.

The chain links TRBV19 to TRBJ2-7; 10 bases are a match to TRBD2. V lost 3 bases to trimming and J lost 6 bases; unmatched junction nucleotides: 2. The germline CDR1 and CDR2 sequences are LNHDA and SQIVND (reference sequence). The CDR3 is made up of 13 amino acids. The CDR3 nucleotides are TGTGCCAGTAGTATGGCTAGCGGGAGCGAGCAGTACTTC. As protein: CASSMASGSEQYF.

This chain uses TRBV27 with TRBJ1-2; 10 bases are shared with TRBD1. V trimming: 5 bases; J trimming: 2 bases; junction bases outside the gene matches: 2. The CDR3 consists of 14 residues. CDR1 is MNHEY and CDR2 is SMNVEV in the germline V gene (reference sequence). CDR3 sequence reads: CASSLGQGNYGYTF. The CDR3 nucleotides read TGTGCCAGCAGTCTGGGACAGGGGAACTATGGCTACACCTTC.

V and J are TRBV30 and TRBJ2-7; 8 bases match TRBD1. This CDR3 is 14 amino acids long. CDR1 is GTSNPN and CDR2 is SVGIG in the germline V gene (reference sequence). With 1 base clipped from V and 3 bases from J, the junction kept 5 bases outside the gene matches. The CDR3 is CAWSDGTGGYEQYF. The CDR3, as DNA: TGTGCCTGGAGTGACGGGACAGGAGGCTACGAGCAGTACTTC.

The chain has TRBV30 and TRBJ1-1, with 7 bases matching TRBD1. This CDR3 has 15 residues. Germline V gene data show CDR1 as GTSNPN and CDR2 as SVGIG (reference sequence). V shed 4 bases and J 0 bases; nucleotides not matched to a gene: 8. CDR3: CAWNEGDRMNTEAFF. Here the CDR3 DNA reads TGTGCCTGGAACGAGGGGGACAGAATGAACACTGAAGCTTTCTTT.

The genes are TRBV10-1 and TRBJ2-1; 8 nucleotides agree with TRBD2. The V and J ends lost 5 bases and 0 bases, in that order; junction bases with no gene match: 15. Per the germline V gene, CDR1 is WNHNN and CDR2 is SYGVQD (reference sequence). The CDR3 has 19 residues. CDR3 residues: CASSNGLAGPKSSYNEQFF. The CDR3 DNA sequence: TGCGCCAGCAGTAACGGGCTAGCGGGCCCCAAGAGCTCCTACAATGAGCAGTTCTTC.

The chain has TRBV20-1 and TRBJ1-2; D remains unclear. The CDR3 runs to 11 residues. Deletions cut 3 bases from V and 4 bases from J, with 6 bases between. CDR1 is DFQATT and CDR2 is SNEGSKA in the germline V gene (reference sequence). The CDR3 is CSASSGYGYTF. In nucleotides, the CDR3 is TGCAGTGCTAGCTCCGGCTATGGCTACACCTTC.

This clone was observed a few times. In DNA, the CDR3 is TGTGCCAGCAGTTTACCACCAGGACAGGGGTTCCAGCCTGTTATGAACACTGAAGCTTTCTTT. This codes for CASSLPPGQGFQPVMNTEAFF. The J gene is TRBJ1-1, the V gene TRBV28; 9 bases line up with TRBD1. Germline CDR1 MDHEN, CDR2 SYDVKM. There are 21 residues in the CDR3. The V segment lost 2 bases and the J segment 0 bases; nucleotides outside the gene matches: 19.

The chain couples TRBV6-1 to TRBJ1-2, with D maybe TRBD1 (5 bases). The CDR3 spans 13 residues. Germline V gene lookup returns CDR1 MNHNS and CDR2 SASEGT. V lost 1 base, J lost 8 bases, and 11 bases lay in between. CDR3 sequence (DNA): TGTGCCAGCAGTGAAGAAGGGGTTGGGGGCTACACCTTC. Its protein is CASSEEGVGGYTF.

This clone was observed a handful of times. The chain links TRBV6-6 to TRBJ2-1; D gene ambiguous. CDR3 length: 13 residues. Per the germline V gene, CDR1 is MNHNY and CDR2 is SVGAGI (reference sequence). The V end lost 6 bases, the J end lost 5 bases, and 11 bases lay between the germline ends. CDR3 DNA sequence: TGTGCCAGCAGCCTCTCCCCCCACAATGAGCAGTTCTTC. It yields the protein CASSLSPHNEQFF.

This rearrangement joins TRBV7-9 to TRBJ2-7, with D possibly matching TRBD2 (6 bases). CDR1 is SEHNR and CDR2 is FQNEAQ in the germline V gene (reference sequence). This CDR3 has 14 amino acids. Trimming removed 5 bases from V and 1 base from J, with 12 bases in between. The CDR3 DNA is TGTGCCAGCAGCGTCAGCGGGCCTTCCTACGAGCAGTACTTC. Residues: CASSVSGPSYEQYF.

This clone came up a few times. V usage is TRBV29-1 and J usage is TRBJ1-1; 9 positions agree with TRBD1. V gave up 7 bases and J gave up 0 bases; unmatched junction bases: 6. The germline V gene has CDR1 SQVTM and CDR2 ANQGSEA. This CDR3 region has 14 residues. Here the CDR3 reads CSAWTGAMNTEAFF. CDR3 nucleotide sequence: TGCAGCGCTTGGACAGGGGCTATGAACACTGAAGCTTTCTTT.